The clone carrying this TCR beta chain was detected only a few times. The antigen is undetermined. TCRdb re-called the 5' RACE reads through MiXCR, storing one row per CDR3 protein. The sample consists of roughly 250,000 distinct CDR3 sequences, around 15% of them appearing once. This entry belongs to a study of T-cell memory formation after mild COVID-19. Study conclusions and caveats: Shrinking CD4+ clones resided mostly in CM and EM, and CD8+ ones in EMRA.

After removal of 2 bases from V and 3 bases from J, the junction contained 6 bases not matched to a gene. This CDR3 region has 15 residues. Germline CDR1 reads MNHEY; CDR2 reads SVGAGI. The V call is TRBV6-5, the J call TRBJ2-5; 7 nucleotides line up with TRBD2. The sequencing input was PBMCs or a T cell subset sorted from them (not recorded which). This TCR came from a man between 18 and 29 years old who had mild COVID-19 (a few samples of this study predate the infection). Cell type and time point are not known. The chain's CDR3 is CASSYAGLSEETQYF. CDR3 DNA sequence: TGTGCCAGCAGTTACGCGGGACTATCGGAAGAGACCCAGTACTTC.